The clone carrying this T cell receptor beta chain was picked up many times. Its antigen is not known. The sample originates from a study of T-cell reconstitution after alpha-beta-depleted transplantation in children. Overall study findings and caveats: Where some patients showed high TCRbeta diversity at day 60, it came from recipient T cells and thymic progenitors that had survived. Reportedly, only several hundred clones from non-depleted graft cells drove alpha-beta T-cell counts at about two months. One year post-transplant, T-cell counts and diversity were largely derived from T cells produced anew.

Germline V lookup: CDR1 DFQATT, CDR2 SNEGSKA (reference sequence). The CDR3 is made up of 11 amino acids. Trimming took 1 base from V and 14 from J; bases not matched to a gene: 2. Unique molecular identifiers were incorporated during preparation of the TCRbeta library. TCRdb passed the PCR reads through MiXCR, listing each CDR3 protein once. The sample lists roughly 300,000 distinct CDR3 sequences, around 10% occurring once. The input for sequencing was peripheral blood, taken 180 days after TCRalphabeta/CD19-depleted stem cell transplant. The rearrangement uses TRBV20-1 and TRBJ2-1; TRBD2 agrees at 10 bases. The TCR was taken from a male patient between 2 and 10 years old who had a stem cell transplant for chronic granulomatous disease, so the T cells may come from the graft donor. The CDR3 sequence: CSARVAGGKFF. CDR3 nucleotides: TGCAGTGCTAGAGTAGCGGGAGGAAAGTTCTTC.